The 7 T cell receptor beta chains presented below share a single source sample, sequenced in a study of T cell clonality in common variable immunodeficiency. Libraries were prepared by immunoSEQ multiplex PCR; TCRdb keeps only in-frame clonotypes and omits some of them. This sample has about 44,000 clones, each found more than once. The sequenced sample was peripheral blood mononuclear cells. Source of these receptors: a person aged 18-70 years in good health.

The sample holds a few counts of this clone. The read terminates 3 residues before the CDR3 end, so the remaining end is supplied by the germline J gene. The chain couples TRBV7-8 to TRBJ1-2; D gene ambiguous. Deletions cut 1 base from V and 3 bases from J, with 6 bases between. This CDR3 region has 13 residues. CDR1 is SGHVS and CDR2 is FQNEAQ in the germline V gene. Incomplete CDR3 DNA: TGTGCCAGCAGCTTAGGGCCCGACTATGGC. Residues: CASSLGPDYG. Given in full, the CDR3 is CASSLGPDYGYTF.

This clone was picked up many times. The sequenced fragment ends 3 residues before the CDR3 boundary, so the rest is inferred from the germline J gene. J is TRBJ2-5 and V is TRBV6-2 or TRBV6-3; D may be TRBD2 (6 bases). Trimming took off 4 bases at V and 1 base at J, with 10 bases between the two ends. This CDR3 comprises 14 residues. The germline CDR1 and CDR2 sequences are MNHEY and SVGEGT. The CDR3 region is CASSLGGIQETQYF. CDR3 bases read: TGTGCCAGCAGTTTGGGGGGTATCCAAGAGACC.

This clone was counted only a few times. The CDR3 DNA, read in part, is TGTGCCAGTAGTTTCACCATGGGGGGGATGAAGAGCTATGGC. Amino acid sequence: CASSFTMGGMKSYG. In full, the CDR3 is CASSFTMGGMKSYGYTF. V is TRBV19 and J is TRBJ1-2; weak D call: TRBD1 (5 bases). The CDR3 end is not reached by the read, which stops 3 residues before it; the germline J gene fills it in. Trimming took 5 bases from V and 4 from J, leaving 23 bases between them. Germline V lookup: CDR1 LNHDA, CDR2 SQIVND (reference sequence). This CDR3 region has 17 residues.

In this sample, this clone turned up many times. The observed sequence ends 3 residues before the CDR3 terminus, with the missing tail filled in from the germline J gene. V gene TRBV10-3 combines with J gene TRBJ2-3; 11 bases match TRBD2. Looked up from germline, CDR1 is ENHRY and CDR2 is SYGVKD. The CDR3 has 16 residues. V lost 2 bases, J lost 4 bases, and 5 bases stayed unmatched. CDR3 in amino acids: CAISERLAGIPDTQYF. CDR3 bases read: TGTGCCATCAGTGAGCGACTAGCGGGGATCCCAGATACG.

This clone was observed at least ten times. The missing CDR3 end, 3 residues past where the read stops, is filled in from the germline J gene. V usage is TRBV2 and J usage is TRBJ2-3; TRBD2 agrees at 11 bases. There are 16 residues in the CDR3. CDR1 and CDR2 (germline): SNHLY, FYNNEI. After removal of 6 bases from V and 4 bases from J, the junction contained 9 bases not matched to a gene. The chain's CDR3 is CASRPTSGSNPDTQYF. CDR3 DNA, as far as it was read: TGTGCCAGCAGACCTACTAGCGGGAGTAATCCAGATACG.

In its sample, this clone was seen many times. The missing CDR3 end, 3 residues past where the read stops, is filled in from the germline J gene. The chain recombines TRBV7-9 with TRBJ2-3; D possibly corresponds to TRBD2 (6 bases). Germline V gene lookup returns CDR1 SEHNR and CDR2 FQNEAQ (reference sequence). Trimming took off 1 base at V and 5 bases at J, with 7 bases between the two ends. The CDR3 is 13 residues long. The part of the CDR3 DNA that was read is TGTGCCAGCAGCTTAGGACTAGTAGATACG. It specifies CASSLGLVDT. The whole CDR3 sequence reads CASSLGLVDTQYF.

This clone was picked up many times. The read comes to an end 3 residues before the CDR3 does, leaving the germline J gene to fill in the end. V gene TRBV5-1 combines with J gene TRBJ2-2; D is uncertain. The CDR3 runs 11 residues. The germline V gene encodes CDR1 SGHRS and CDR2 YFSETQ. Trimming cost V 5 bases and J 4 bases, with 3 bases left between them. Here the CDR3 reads CASRGTGELFF. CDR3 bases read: TGCGCCAGCAGAGGCACCGGGGAG.